The 24 T cell receptor beta chains reported below all come from one sample, sequenced in a study of T cell responses to AZD1222 COVID-19 vaccine. Some clones are missing from TCRdb's copy, which holds only in-frame ones; the method was immunoSEQ multiplex PCR. The table includes 70,000 to 75,000 clones, less than 85% detected once. The material was peripheral blood, obtained 28 days after the second AZD1222 dose. These receptors were collected from an adult who received the AZD1222 COVID-19 vaccine.

The sample holds many counts of this clone. The rearrangement links TRBV4-1 to TRBJ1-1; weak D call: TRBD1 (6 bases). This CDR3 has 15 amino acids. Germline assignment: CDR1 MGHRA and CDR2 YSYEKL. Trimming removed 0 bases at V and 1 base at J, with 9 bases between. In DNA, the CDR3 is TGCGCCAGCAGCCAAGAAGGGACAACGAACACTGAAGCTTTCTTT. Amino acid sequence: CASSQEGTTNTEAFF.

The rearrangement uses TRBV28 and TRBJ2-3; 8 bases are shared with TRBD2. The CDR3 has 12 amino acids. V shed 4 bases and J 15 bases; nucleotides not matched to a gene: 9. Germline V gene sequence: CDR1 MDHEN, CDR2 SYDVKM. This chain's CDR3 is CASSSSGPLGYF. For the CDR3, the DNA is TGTGCCAGCAGTTCTAGCGGGCCTTTAGGATATTTT.

The CDR3 protein is CASSYDRGTMNEQFF. CDR3 sequence (DNA): TGTGCCAGCAGCTACGACAGGGGTACTATGAATGAGCAGTTCTTC. The chain recombines TRBV11-2 with TRBJ2-1, with TRBD1 matching over 8 bases. Germline V gene lookup returns CDR1 SGHAT and CDR2 FQNNGV. The CDR3 has 15 residues. Trimming took 4 bases from V and 7 from J; bases not matched to a gene: 9. Using reference TRBV11-2 and TRBJ2-1 for the parts outside the CDR3, the full variable domain is EAGVAQSPRYKIIEKRQSVAFWCNPISGHATLYWYQQILGQGPKLLIQFQNNGVVDDSQLPKDRFSAERLKGVDSTLKIQPAKLEDSAVYLCASSYDRGTMNEQFFGPGTRLTVL.

The J gene is TRBJ2-5, the V gene TRBV6-5; 9 bases match TRBD1. This CDR3 spans 15 amino acids. The V and J ends lost 5 bases and 4 bases, in that order; junction bases with no gene match: 8. Germline V gene data show CDR1 as MNHEY and CDR2 as SVGAGI. The CDR3 coding sequence is TGTGCCAGCAGTCGGGGACAGGGACGGGGAGAGACCCAGTACTTC. Protein product: CASSRGQGRGETQYF.

The chain is built from TRBV20-1 and TRBJ2-7; D perhaps matches TRBD2 (6 bases). Germline V CDR1 and CDR2: DFQATT, SNEGSKA (reference sequence). V lost 3 bases to trimming and J lost 1 base, with 13 bases between them. The length of the CDR3 is 14 residues. CDR3 amino acids: CSASTGTGSYEQYF. The CDR3 DNA is TGCAGTGCTAGTACCGGGACTGGATCCTACGAGCAGTACTTC.

The chain carries TRBV2 and TRBJ1-6, with D perhaps matching TRBD1 (5 bases). The V gene lost 5 bases and the J gene lost 8 bases, with 19 bases spanning the gap. The germline V gene has CDR1 SNHLY and CDR2 FYNNEI. CDR3 length equals 16 residues. The CDR3 DNA reads TGTGCCAGCAGTCAGGATCACGGACAAGGACATTCACCCCTCCACTTT. It is translated as CASSQDHGQGHSPLHF.

This rearrangement joins TRBV7-2 to TRBJ2-1; the match to TRBD2 covers 12 bases. CDR3 size: 17 residues. CDR1 SGHTA and CDR2 FQGNSA come from the germline V gene. Trimming cost V 6 bases and J 3 bases; bases outside gene matches: 9. The CDR3, as DNA: TGTGCCAGCAGTCTTAATGCGGGACTAGCGGGCTACAATGAGCAGTTCTTC. Its protein product is CASSLNAGLAGYNEQFF.

The chain carries TRBV27 and TRBJ1-2; 9 nucleotides agree with TRBD1. In germline, CDR1 is MNHEY, CDR2 SMNVEV (reference sequence). Losses at the gene ends were 4 bases for V and 4 bases for J; bases not matched to a gene: 10. The CDR3 is 16 residues long. CDR3 DNA sequence: TGTGCCAGCAGTTACTACACAGGGGGCATTAGCTATGGCTACACCTTC. It is translated as CASSYYTGGISYGYTF.

This clone has just a few counts. This rearrangement joins TRBV5-4 to TRBJ1-5; 7 positions agree with TRBD1. Germline-derived CDR1 and CDR2 are SGHNT and YYREEE (reference sequence). The J segment lost 0 bases and the V segment lost 4 bases, leaving 10 bases of the junction unmatched. This CDR3 is built from 17 residues. The CDR3: CASSPLTGRNSNQPQHF. The CDR3 region has the DNA TGTGCCAGCAGCCCCTTGACAGGGCGAAATAGCAATCAGCCCCAGCATTTT. Looking up the rest from reference TRBV5-4 and TRBJ1-5 gives the full variable domain: ETGVTQSPTHLIKTRGQQVTLRCSSQSGHNTVSWYQQALGQGPQFIFQYYREEENGRGNFPPRFSGLQFPNYSSELNVNALELDDSALYLCASSPLTGRNSNQPQHFGDGTRLSIL.

CDR3 region: CASSRVTARSQETQYF. The CDR3 nucleotides are TGTGCCAGCAGTAGAGTAACAGCGCGAAGTCAAGAGACCCAGTACTTC. The V call is TRBV25-1, the J call TRBJ2-5; D is unclear. The germline CDR1 and CDR2 sequences are MGHDK and SYGVNS. Trimming took 5 bases from V and 2 from J, leaving 18 bases between them. The CDR3 is made up of 16 amino acids.

This clone came up a few times. V and J are TRBV5-1 and TRBJ2-1; 12 nucleotides align to TRBD2. This CDR3 region has 19 residues. Germline CDR1 reads SGHRS; CDR2 reads YFSETQ. The V gene end was trimmed by 4 bases and the J gene end by 8 bases; junction bases not matched to a gene: 19. The CDR3 DNA sequence: TGCGCCAGCAGCGCGGGACTAGCGGGCCACAATCCCCTCGGGGATGAGCAGTTCTTC. It yields the protein CASSAGLAGHNPLGDEQFF.

In its sample, this clone was seen once. Here the CDR3 reads CASSYSHISGEAFF. For the CDR3, the DNA is TGTGCCAGCAGTTACTCCCACATCTCGGGGGAAGCTTTCTTT. The rearrangement links TRBV6-5 to TRBJ1-1, with D unresolved. Germline CDR1 is MNHEY and CDR2 is SVGAGI. V lost 0 bases, J lost 8 bases, and 13 bases lay in between. The length of the CDR3 is 14 residues.

The rearrangement links TRBV15 to TRBJ2-6; D ambiguous. This CDR3 contains 16 residues. The V end lost 0 bases, the J end lost 5 bases, and 11 bases lay between the germline ends. Germline-derived CDR1 and CDR2 are LNHNV and YYDKDF (reference sequence). CDR3 loop: CATSRDRNSRANVLTF. The DNA of the CDR3 is TGTGCCACCAGCAGAGATCGGAATTCTCGGGCCAACGTCCTGACTTTC.

The table lists this clone with a count of one. The chain links TRBV10-2 to TRBJ1-2; a possible D gene is TRBD1 (6 bases). The CDR3 totals 14 residues. Germline V gene sequence: CDR1 WSHSY, CDR2 SAAADI. Trimming shortened V by 1 base and J by 5 bases, and 11 bases separated the two germline ends. CDR3 loop: CASSELGAGYGYTF. The CDR3, as DNA: TGCGCCAGCAGTGAGTTGGGGGCTGGTTATGGCTACACCTTC.

This chain uses TRBV7-9 with TRBJ2-7, with D hard to call. The CDR3 consists of 13 residues. The V end lost 2 bases, the J end lost 0 bases, and 5 bases lay between the germline ends. Germline V lookup: CDR1 SEHNR, CDR2 FQNEAQ (reference sequence). CDR3 sequence reads: CASSLTDSYEQYF. DNA of the CDR3: TGTGCCAGCAGCTTAACAGACTCCTACGAGCAGTACTTC.

This chain uses TRBV18 with TRBJ1-2, with unresolved D. The CDR3 loop spans 13 amino acids. Germline loops: CDR1 KGHSH, CDR2 LQKENI. The ends were cut back, 2 bases at V and 14 bases at J, with 18 bases in the middle. DNA for the CDR3: TGTGCCAGCTCACCATTAGCCTTCGAGTCTTGTACCTTC. Translated: CASSPLAFESCTF.

The chain employs TRBV5-1 and TRBJ1-4, with TRBD1 matching 8 bases. J was trimmed by 5 bases and V by 0 bases; bases with no gene match: 3. Germline assignment: CDR1 SGHRS and CDR2 YFSETQ. The CDR3 covers 15 residues. The CDR3 region has the DNA TGCGCCAGCAGCTTGGAGGGACAGGACAATGAAAAACTGTTTTTT. Protein product: CASSLEGQDNEKLFF.

This clone is a singleton in its sample. The J gene is TRBJ2-3, the V gene TRBV5-6; 9 positions agree with TRBD2. CDR3 length equals 14 residues. The germline gives CDR1 SGHDT, CDR2 YYEEEE. The V and J ends lost 0 bases and 6 bases, in that order; junction bases with no gene match: 2. This CDR3 is CASSLGLAGDTQYF. The CDR3 DNA follows: TGTGCCAGCAGCTTGGGTCTAGCGGGGGATACGCAGTATTTT.

V usage is TRBV19 and J usage is TRBJ1-1, with 7 bases that match TRBD1. Trimming cost V 6 bases and J 10 bases; bases outside gene matches: 17. CDR1 is LNHDA, CDR2 SQIVND, per germline (reference sequence). The CDR3 spans 15 residues. CDR3 nucleotide sequence: TGTGCCAGTAGAGAAGACAGGGACCTTTCTAGGGGAGCTTTCTTT. The encoded protein is CASREDRDLSRGAFF.

The rearrangement links TRBV9 to TRBJ2-1; no definite D call. The germline gives CDR1 SGDLS, CDR2 YYNGEE. The CDR3 is made up of 17 amino acids. The V and J ends lost 4 bases and 0 bases respectively, with 17 bases between them. In DNA form, the CDR3 reads TGTGCCAGCAGCCCCCGAGACGGTGTAAGCTCCTACAATGAGCAGTTCTTC. Protein: CASSPRDGVSSYNEQFF.

V is TRBV11-2 and J is TRBJ1-3; D is perhaps TRBD1 (5 bases). The CDR3 totals 16 residues. The V end lost 1 base, the J end lost 0 bases, and 10 bases lay between the germline ends. Germline values: CDR1 SGHAT, CDR2 FQNNGV. CDR3 coding DNA: TGTGCCAGCAGCTTAGGACACAGGATCTCTGGAAACACCATATATTTT. Its translation is CASSLGHRISGNTIYF.

V gene TRBV5-6 combines with J gene TRBJ1-2; 9 positions agree with TRBD1. CDR1 is SGHDT, CDR2 YYEEEE, per germline. V was pared by 3 bases and J by 8 bases, with 11 bases of the junction left unmatched. This CDR3 region has 15 residues. As DNA, the CDR3 is TGTGCCAGCAGCTCGTCGGACCCAGACAGGGGGGGCTACACCTTC. It yields the protein CASSSSDPDRGGYTF. The whole variable domain, remainder taken from reference TRBV5-6 and TRBJ1-2, is DAGVTQSPTHLIKTRGQQVTLRCSPKSGHDTVSWYQQALGQGPQFIFQYYEEEERQRGNFPDRFSGHQFPNYSSELNVNALLLGDSALYLCASSSSDPDRGGYTFGSGTRLTVV.

This chain links TRBV30 with TRBJ1-5, with D perhaps TRBD1 (6 bases). Trimming stripped 4 bases from V and 0 bases from J, with 16 bases between. The CDR3 sequence is 16 residues long. Germline V CDR1 and CDR2: GTSNPN, SVGIG (reference sequence). For the CDR3, the DNA is TGTGCCTGGACCGCGGGGGCCTCCGATAGCAATCAGCCCCAGCATTTT. This codes for CAWTAGASDSNQPQHF.

The genes are TRBV7-9 and TRBJ2-7; no clear D gene. The ends were cut back, 7 bases at V and 3 bases at J, with 10 bases in the middle. Looked up from germline, CDR1 is SEHNR and CDR2 is FQNEAQ (reference sequence). The CDR3 totals 12 residues. The CDR3 DNA reads TGTGCCAGCACCCGGAACTTCTACGAGCAGTACTTC. Its translation: CASTRNFYEQYF. The full variable domain, completed using reference TRBV7-9 and TRBJ2-7, is DTGVSQNPRHKITKRGQNVTFRCDPISEHNRLYWYRQTLGQGPEFLTYFQNEAQLEKSRLLSDRFSAERPKGSFSTLEIQRTEQGDSAMYLCASTRNFYEQYFGPGTRLTVT.